This TCR beta chain emerged from a study of OX40 agonist ivuxolimab in advanced cancers. The wider study: While on treatment, patients had intravenous ivuxolimab at 0.01 to 10 mg/kg every 2 weeks.

Trimming took 7 bases from V and 5 from J; bases not matched to a gene: 8. The CDR3 runs to 14 residues. Per germline, CDR1 LNHDA and CDR2 SQIVND (reference sequence). The method was immunoSEQ multiplex PCR; TCRdb's version includes in-frame clones alone and lacks a portion of them. The table lists 95,000 to 150,000 clones, roughly 93% of them singletons. The table lists this clone with a few counts. The TCR originated in an adult with an advanced solid tumor such as melanoma, head and neck, liver or kidney cancer. The V gene is TRBV19, the J gene TRBJ2-5; 9 positions match TRBD2. The specimen was CD4+ or CD8+ T cells sorted from blood, collected in a trial of the OX40 agonist ivuxolimab. The CDR3 here is CASKVAGARETQYF. The CDR3 DNA reads as TGTGCCAGTAAGGTAGCGGGAGCGCGGGAGACCCAGTACTTC. The whole variable domain, filled in from reference TRBV19 and TRBJ2-5, reads DGGITQSPKYLFRKEGQNVTLSCEQNLNHDAMYWYRQDPGQGLRLIYYSQIVNDFQKGDIAEGYSVSREKKESFPLTVTSAQKNPTAFYLCASKVAGARETQYFGPGTRLLVL.